The 10 T cell receptor beta chains reported below all come from one sample, sequenced in a study of T cell responses to AZD1222 COVID-19 vaccine. The assay was immunoSEQ multiplex PCR, and TCRdb's table has in-frame clones only and misses some. The sample consists of some 190,000 clones, 90% to 95% of them appearing once. Specimen: peripheral blood, collected 28 days after the second AZD1222 dose. These receptors were obtained from an adult who received the AZD1222 COVID-19 vaccine.

This rearrangement joins TRBV5-1 to TRBJ1-2; unclear D gene. V gave up 0 bases and J gave up 5 bases, with 17 bases separating them. Germline V lookup: CDR1 SGHRS, CDR2 YFSETQ. The CDR3 covers 16 residues. CDR3 loop: CASSLERVRRIYGYTF. DNA for the CDR3: TGCGCCAGCAGCTTGGAAAGGGTTCGGAGGATTTATGGCTACACCTTC.

The V call is TRBV27, the J call TRBJ1-5; tentative D call: TRBD1 (6 bases). Germline V lookup: CDR1 MNHEY, CDR2 SMNVEV (reference sequence). This CDR3 comprises 15 residues. Trimming took 6 bases from V and 3 from J, leaving 15 bases between them. For the CDR3, the DNA is TGTGCCAGCAGGGTGGCAGGGGCGAACAATCAGCCCCAGCATTTT. Its translation: CASRVAGANNQPQHF.

The J gene is TRBJ1-2, the V gene TRBV12-3 or TRBV12-4; D gene unclear. The CDR3 is 13 residues long. Trimming left V 1 base short and J 4 bases short, with 7 bases between. DNA of the CDR3: TGTGCCAGCAGTTTAGATCTCCCCTATGGCTACACCTTC. Translating gives CASSLDLPYGYTF.

The V and J genes are TRBV27 and TRBJ1-4; possible D gene TRBD1, 5 bases. The CDR3 runs 15 residues. V dropped 6 bases and J dropped 8 bases, with 19 bases sitting between them. Germline loops: CDR1 MNHEY, CDR2 SMNVEV (reference sequence). As DNA, the CDR3 is TGTGCCAGCAGGGGGACCCGAACAGCCTACGAAAAACTGTTTTTT. This translates into CASRGTRTAYEKLFF.

The chain links TRBV12-5 to TRBJ1-5; 8 bases agree with TRBD1. Per the germline V gene, CDR1 is LGHNT and CDR2 is FRNRAP. V lost 7 bases to trimming and J lost 4 bases; unmatched junction nucleotides: 9. The CDR3 is 15 amino acids. Here the CDR3 DNA reads TGTGCTAGTGCTTTCGGGGACAGGCAAAATCAGCCCCAGCATTTT. It is translated as CASAFGDRQNQPQHF.

The rearrangement joins TRBV4-2 to TRBJ2-5; D gene ambiguous. The V end was cut by 0 bases, the J end by 5 bases, with 7 bases between. Looked up from germline, CDR1 is LGHNA and CDR2 is YNFKEQ. The CDR3 has 13 amino acids. DNA for the CDR3: TGTGCCAGCAGCCAAGATTATGCGGAGACCCAGTACTTC. Encoded protein: CASSQDYAETQYF.

The gene calls are TRBV6-5 and TRBJ2-7; TRBD1 might be the D (6 bases). Per the germline V gene, CDR1 is MNHEY and CDR2 is SVGAGI. The CDR3 length is 15 residues. The V end was cut by 2 bases, the J end by 2 bases, with 13 bases between. CDR3 nucleotide sequence: TGTGCCAGCAGTTACGGTGGGGGCGCACCCTACGAGCAGTACTTC. Translated, it gives CASSYGGGAPYEQYF.

The V and J genes are TRBV3-1 (or the pseudogene TRBV3-2) and TRBJ1-3, with D uncertain. The CDR3 is 15 residues long. Per the germline V gene, CDR1 is LGHDT and CDR2 is YNNKEL (reference sequence). Deletions cut 1 base from V and 1 base from J, with 8 bases between. The CDR3 DNA sequence: TGTGCCAGCAGCCAAGTCTGGGGATCTGGAAACACCATATATTTT. It yields the protein CASSQVWGSGNTIYF.

V gene TRBV30 combines with J gene TRBJ1-2; 8 positions match TRBD1. The junction had 13 bases not matched to a gene; V was cut back by 4 bases and J by 6 bases. The CDR3 runs to 15 residues. Germline assignment: CDR1 GTSNPN and CDR2 SVGIG (reference sequence). Here the CDR3 reads CAWTRDGTGGHGYTF. CDR3 sequence (DNA): TGTGCCTGGACCCGGGACGGTACAGGGGGGCATGGCTACACCTTC. The whole variable domain, remainder taken from reference TRBV30 and TRBJ1-2, is SQTIHQWPATLVQPVGSPLSLECTVEGTSNPNLYWYRQAAGRGLQLLFYSVGIGQISSEVPQNLSASRPQDRQFILSSKKLLLSDSGFYLCAWTRDGTGGHGYTFGSGTRLTVV.

This rearrangement joins TRBV5-4 to TRBJ2-2; TRBD1 matches 7 bases. Germline trimming cut 4 bases from V and 4 bases from J; bases unmatched to any gene: 7. The CDR3 consists of 15 residues. The germline V gene has CDR1 SGHNT and CDR2 YYREEE (reference sequence). Written as DNA, the CDR3 is TGTGCCAGCAGCCCACAGGGGTCGTTCACCGGGGAGCTGTTTTTT. This encodes CASSPQGSFTGELFF.